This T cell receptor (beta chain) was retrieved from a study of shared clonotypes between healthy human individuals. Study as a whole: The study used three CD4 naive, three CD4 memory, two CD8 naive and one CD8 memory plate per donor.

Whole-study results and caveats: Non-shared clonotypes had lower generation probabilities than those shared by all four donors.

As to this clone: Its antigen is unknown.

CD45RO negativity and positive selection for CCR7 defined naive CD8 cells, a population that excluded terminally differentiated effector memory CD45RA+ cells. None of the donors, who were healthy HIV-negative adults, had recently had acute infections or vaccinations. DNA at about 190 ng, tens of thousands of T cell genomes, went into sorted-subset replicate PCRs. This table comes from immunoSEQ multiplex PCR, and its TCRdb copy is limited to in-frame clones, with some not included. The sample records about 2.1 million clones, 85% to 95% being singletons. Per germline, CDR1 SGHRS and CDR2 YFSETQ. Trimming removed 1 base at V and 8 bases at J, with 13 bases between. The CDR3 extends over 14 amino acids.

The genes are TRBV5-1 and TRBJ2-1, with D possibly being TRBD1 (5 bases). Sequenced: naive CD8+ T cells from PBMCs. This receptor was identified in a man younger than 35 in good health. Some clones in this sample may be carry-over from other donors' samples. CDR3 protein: CASSLRQGWDEQFF. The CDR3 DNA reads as TGCGCCAGCAGCTTGAGGCAGGGATGGGATGAGCAGTTCTTC.